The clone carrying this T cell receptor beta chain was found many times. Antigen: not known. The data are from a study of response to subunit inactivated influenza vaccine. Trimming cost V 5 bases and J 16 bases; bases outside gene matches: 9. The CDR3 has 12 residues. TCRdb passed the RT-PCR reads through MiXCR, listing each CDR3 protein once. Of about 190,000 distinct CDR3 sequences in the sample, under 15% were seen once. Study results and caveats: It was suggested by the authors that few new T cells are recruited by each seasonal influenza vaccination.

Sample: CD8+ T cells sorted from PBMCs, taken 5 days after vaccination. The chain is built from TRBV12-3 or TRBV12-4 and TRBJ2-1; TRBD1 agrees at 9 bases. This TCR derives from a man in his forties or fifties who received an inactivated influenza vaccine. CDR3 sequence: CASSHSGTGTFF. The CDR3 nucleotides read TGTGCCAGCAGTCACAGCGGGACAGGGACTTTCTTC.